The present TCR beta chain was sequenced within a study of cytomegalovirus exposure and HLA in healthy donors. Study-wide points: Presence/absence comparisons presumed near-even sequencing depth among donors. It has been reported that TCR beta sequences accurately predicted the HLA-A and HLA-B alleles of most subjects. A few chains linked to CMV were shown in vitro to be specific for CMV antigens.

PCR involved 60 Vbeta and 13 Jbeta primers. Some clones are missing from TCRdb's copy, which holds only in-frame ones; the method was immunoSEQ multiplex PCR. The sample comprises approximately 97,000 clones, approximately 85% of which are singletons, and about 4.9% rests with the top ten. V shed 7 bases, J shed 1 base, and the junction held 6 bases outside the gene matches. The CDR3 covers 14 residues. Germline values: CDR1 SNHLY, CDR2 FYNNEI. Turning to this clone: What it binds is unknown.

The V and J genes are TRBV2 and TRBJ2-7, with 8 bases matching TRBD1. This receptor was taken from a man in his forties or fifties in good health and CMV-seropositive. Material for sequencing was PBMCs. The CDR3 loop reads CASKKDRASYEQYF. The CDR3 DNA reads TGTGCCAGCAAGAAGGACAGGGCTTCCTACGAGCAGTACTTC.